One and the same sample provided the 2 T cell receptor beta chains below, sequenced in a study of blood T cell repertoires in COVID-19 (TCRdb year 2020). Library preparation used the immunoSEQ multiplex PCR assay. Not all clones reach the TCRdb copy of this immuneACCESS table, which keeps in-frame sequences only. Checked studies attribute under half of the gap to unresolved V genes and leave the rest unexplained. Present in this sample are about 130,000 clones, more than 85% of which were seen just once. Roughly 4% of the sample is taken by the ten largest. Sequencing used peripheral blood. These receptor sequences come from a man in his 60s with COVID-19, enrolled during active disease.

The chain is built from TRBV5-1 and TRBJ2-5; 14 nucleotides line up with TRBD2. The CDR3 length is 18 residues. CDR1 is SGHRS and CDR2 is YFSETQ in the germline V gene. V shed 2 bases, J shed 2 bases, and the junction held 8 bases outside the gene matches. CDR3 bases: TGCGCCAGCAGCTTTGGACTAGCGGGGGGACTGCTACAAGAGACCCAGTACTTC. It specifies CASSFGLAGGLLQETQYF.

V is TRBV6-5 and J is TRBJ1-6, with 7 positions matching TRBD1. This CDR3 has 16 amino acids. Germline V gene lookup returns CDR1 MNHEY and CDR2 SVGAGI. V lost 0 bases to trimming and J lost 3 bases; unmatched junction nucleotides: 2. The CDR3 nucleotides read TGTGCCAGCAGTTACTCGCCAGGGGGCTATAATTCACCCCTCCACTTT. Residues: CASSYSPGGYNSPLHF.